Listed here are 15 T cell receptor beta chains from one sample, sequenced in a study of T cell responses to AZD1222 COVID-19 vaccine. Generated by immunoSEQ multiplex PCR, the TCRdb table keeps only in-frame clones and is missing some. The table has under 80,000 clones, around 85% seen once. This specimen consisted of peripheral blood, obtained 28 days after the second AZD1222 dose. These receptors originate from an adult who received the AZD1222 COVID-19 vaccine.

V is TRBV27 and J is TRBJ1-2; D remains ambiguous. With 9 bases removed from V and 8 bases from J, the gap between germline ends came to 13 bases. The germline CDR1 and CDR2 sequences are MNHEY and SMNVEV (reference sequence). The CDR3 covers 11 residues. This chain's CDR3 is CASHRVRGYTF. CDR3 nucleotides: TGTGCCAGTCACCGGGTGCGCGGCTACACCTTC.

The rearrangement links TRBV30 to TRBJ1-5; D gene unclear. V lost 0 bases to trimming and J lost 5 bases, with 5 bases between them. Germline values: CDR1 GTSNPN, CDR2 SVGIG (reference sequence). The CDR3 is 12 residues long. CDR3 nucleotide sequence: TGTGCCTGGAGTGTATGGGATCAGCCCCAGCATTTT. It codes for CAWSVWDQPQHF.

This clone was observed once. The chain has TRBV7-9 and TRBJ1-2; D uncertain. Germline CDR1 and CDR2: SEHNR and FQNEAQ (reference sequence). V lost 1 base to trimming and J lost 8 bases, with 11 bases between them. There are 13 residues in the CDR3. CDR3 DNA sequence: TGTGCCAGCAGCTTAGTTACCGACCACGGCTACACCTTC. Translating it yields CASSLVTDHGYTF.

This chain connects TRBV18 to TRBJ1-5; tentatively, D is TRBD1 (6 bases). The CDR3 extends over 16 amino acids. With 1 base removed from V and 2 bases from J, the gap between germline ends came to 12 bases. Germline V lookup: CDR1 KGHSH, CDR2 LQKENI. The CDR3 nucleotides read TGTGCCAGCTCACCACGGGGGGCGATAGGCAATCAGCCCCAGCATTTT. It is translated as CASSPRGAIGNQPQHF.

This chain connects TRBV5-1 to TRBJ2-1; a weak D match, TRBD1 (5 bases). The germline CDR1 and CDR2 sequences are SGHRS and YFSETQ. The CDR3 contains 13 residues. The V end lost 4 bases, the J end lost 6 bases, and 11 bases lay between the germline ends. The CDR3 region is CASSPLDTNEQFF. CDR3 DNA: TGCGCCAGCAGCCCCCTGGACACCAATGAGCAGTTCTTC.

The chain uses TRBV3-1 (or the pseudogene TRBV3-2) and TRBJ2-6; 12 bases are shared with TRBD1. The CDR3 has 18 amino acids. V was pared by 4 bases and J by 2 bases, with 6 bases of the junction left unmatched. The germline V gene has CDR1 LGHDT and CDR2 YNNKEL (reference sequence). The DNA for the CDR3 is TGTGCCAGCAGCCCGAGGGACAGGGGGCGAACTGGGGCCAACGTCCTGACTTTC. Its protein product is CASSPRDRGRTGANVLTF.

This clone was counted a few times. J is TRBJ1-2 and V is TRBV27; TRBD1 agrees at 8 bases. The V segment lost 0 bases and the J segment 4 bases; nucleotides outside the gene matches: 1. The CDR3 contains 14 residues. Germline V gene data show CDR1 as MNHEY and CDR2 as SMNVEV (reference sequence). The CDR3 sequence: CASSLSTGVYGYTF. The CDR3 DNA sequence: TGTGCCAGCAGTTTATCGACAGGGGTCTATGGCTACACCTTC.

V usage is TRBV19 and J usage is TRBJ1-2; no definite D call. Germline V lookup: CDR1 LNHDA, CDR2 SQIVND (reference sequence). Deletions cut 2 bases from V and 4 bases from J, with 17 bases between. The CDR3 has 16 amino acids. CDR3 nucleotide sequence: TGTGCCAGTAGTATACGGCCAAGGGCGCAGCGCTATGGCTACACCTTC. It translates to CASSIRPRAQRYGYTF.

The chain has TRBV28 and TRBJ2-7, with D possibly matching TRBD1 (5 bases). Per the germline V gene, CDR1 is MDHEN and CDR2 is SYDVKM. V was clipped by 5 bases and J by 5 bases, with 19 bases between them. The CDR3 has 15 amino acids. CDR3 sequence reads: CASSGQGGSRDEQYF. DNA for the CDR3: TGTGCCAGCAGTGGGCAGGGTGGGTCCAGGGACGAGCAGTACTTC.

The rearrangement links TRBV5-4 to TRBJ1-1, with no clear D. Germline CDR1 SGHNT, CDR2 YYREEE (reference sequence). The length of the CDR3 is 12 residues. Trimming removed 2 bases from V and 8 bases from J, with 10 bases in between. The CDR3 sequence is CASSLPLTEAFF. In nucleotides, the CDR3 is TGTGCCAGCAGCTTACCGCTCACCGAAGCTTTCTTT.

This clone appeared once. CDR3 loop: CASSQDGGLGYNEQFF. The CDR3 nucleotides are TGTGCCAGCAGCCAAGATGGGGGTTTAGGATACAATGAGCAGTTCTTC. The rearrangement uses TRBV4-2 and TRBJ2-1; D is perhaps TRBD1 or TRBD2 (5 bases each). There are 16 residues in the CDR3. V was pared by 0 bases and J by 4 bases, with 13 bases between. CDR1 is LGHNA, CDR2 YNFKEQ, per germline.

This chain connects TRBV10-3 to TRBJ1-5, with TRBD1 identical over 8 bases. The length of the CDR3 is 15 residues. The V gene's germline CDR1 is ENHRY and CDR2 SYGVKD. After removal of 6 bases from V and 2 bases from J, the junction contained 6 bases not matched to a gene. Written as DNA, the CDR3 is TGTGCCATCAGCAGGGGGCCTGCTGGCAATCAGCCCCAGCATTTT. Protein: CAISRGPAGNQPQHF.

The chain employs TRBV19 and TRBJ2-5, with D possibly matching TRBD1 (5 bases). Trimming stripped 4 bases from V and 1 base from J, with 7 bases between. Germline CDR1 reads LNHDA; CDR2 reads SQIVND (reference sequence). CDR3 length: 13 residues. The CDR3 sequence is CASSKGAQETQYF. The CDR3, as DNA: TGTGCCAGTAGTAAAGGGGCCCAAGAGACCCAGTACTTC.

This chain links TRBV24-1 with TRBJ2-2, with 10 nucleotides matching TRBD1. The CDR3 totals 16 residues. Germline V lookup: CDR1 KGHDR, CDR2 SFDVKD. Trimming removed 9 bases from V and 3 bases from J; junction bases left unmatched: 9. In DNA form, the CDR3 reads TGTGCCACCGACAGGGGGCGACTAGTTGACACCGGGGAGCTGTTTTTT. Its translation is CATDRGRLVDTGELFF.

The chain has TRBV20-1 and TRBJ1-5; 9 nucleotides agree with TRBD1. Trimming took 3 bases from V and 13 from J; bases not matched to a gene: 10. Germline V gene sequence: CDR1 DFQATT, CDR2 SNEGSKA (reference sequence). This CDR3 comprises 13 residues. CDR3 amino acids: CSASPRTGGAQHF. CDR3 sequence (DNA): TGCAGTGCTAGTCCCCGAACAGGGGGCGCGCAGCATTTT.